The next 26 T cell receptor beta chains were all read from a single sample in a study of early T cells in non-severe SARS-CoV-2 infection. Each CDR3 protein is one row after TCRdb ran MiXCR on the 5' RACE reads. Of some 80,000 distinct CDR3 sequences in the sample, roughly 13% were seen once. Sample: whole blood. The receptors come from an adult who was a healthcare worker with PCR-confirmed SARS-CoV-2 infection or an uninfected control (not recorded which).

This clonotype was counted ten times or more. The chain carries TRBV29-1 and TRBJ2-4; TRBD2 aligns across 8 bases. The ends lost 7 bases at V and 0 bases at J; junction bases unmatched: 11. Germline V gene data show CDR1 as SQVTM and CDR2 as ANQGSEA. The CDR3 consists of 16 residues. The CDR3 reads CSANPIAGLAKNIQYF. CDR3 DNA: TGCAGCGCCAACCCGATAGCGGGGCTAGCCAAAAACATTCAGTACTTC.

In this sample, this clonotype turned up a few times. The chain combines TRBV9 with TRBJ2-6; the D is unclear. The germline gives CDR1 SGDLS, CDR2 YYNGEE. CDR3 length equals 15 residues. The V and J ends lost 0 bases and 2 bases respectively, with 6 bases between them. The CDR3 DNA reads TGTGCCAGCAGCGTAGCAGTAACTGGGGCCAACGTCCTGACTTTC. This sequence encodes CASSVAVTGANVLTF.

V is TRBV12-3 or TRBV12-4 and J is TRBJ2-1; 9 nucleotides align to TRBD2. V dropped 6 bases and J dropped 2; count of bases not matched to a gene: 11. This CDR3 contains 17 residues. CDR3 coding DNA: TGTGCCAGCAGCTCCCCGGGACTAGCTCCTCCCTACAATGAGCAGTTCTTC. Its translation: CASSSPGLAPPYNEQFF.

This clonotype was detected ten times or more. The rearrangement uses TRBV11-2 and TRBJ2-3, with D uncertain. Germline-derived CDR1 and CDR2 are SGHAT and FQNNGV. Trimming removed 5 bases from V and 2 bases from J, with 5 bases in between. This CDR3 has 12 residues. CDR3 bases: TGTGCCAGCAGCCCCTCCACAGATACGCAGTATTTT. The encoded protein is CASSPSTDTQYF.

This clonotype was seen only a few times. This chain links TRBV20-1 with TRBJ1-2; D is perhaps TRBD1 (6 bases). The length of the CDR3 is 12 residues. CDR1 is DFQATT and CDR2 is SNEGSKA in the germline V gene (reference sequence). The germline V and J ends were trimmed by 7 bases and 4 bases, with 13 bases remaining between them. The CDR3 sequence is CSGSGTSYGYTF. Written as DNA, the CDR3 is TGCAGTGGTTCCGGGACATCCTATGGCTACACCTTC.

There are many counts of this clonotype. CDR3 loop: CASSPTAQGNTIYF. The CDR3 region has the DNA TGTGCCAGCAGCCCTACGGCTCAGGGGAACACCATATATTTT. The chain recombines TRBV7-2 with TRBJ1-3, with a weak D call TRBD1 (6 bases). Per the germline V gene, CDR1 is SGHTA and CDR2 is FQGNSA. V was pared by 5 bases and J by 7 bases, with 15 bases between. The CDR3 has 14 amino acids. The full variable domain, its missing parts supplied by reference TRBV7-2 and TRBJ1-3, is GAGVSQSPSNKVTEKGKDVELRCDPISGHTALYWYRQSLGQGLEFLIYFQGNSAPDKSGLPSDRFSAERTGGSVSTLTIQRTQQEDSAVYLCASSPTAQGNTIYFGEGSWLTVV.

The V gene is TRBV11-2, the J gene TRBJ1-4, with D unresolved. V was trimmed by 1 base and J by 6 bases, leaving 9 bases between them. The CDR3 contains 14 residues. Germline loops: CDR1 SGHAT, CDR2 FQNNGV. CDR3 bases: TGTGCCAGCAGCTTAGGACGGTGGCATGAAAAACTGTTTTTT. Translation: CASSLGRWHEKLFF.

The rearrangement links TRBV5-1 to TRBJ1-2, with unresolved D. The germline V gene encodes CDR1 SGHRS and CDR2 YFSETQ. This CDR3 region has 12 residues. V was pared by 0 bases and J by 6 bases, with 6 bases between. For the CDR3, the DNA is TGCGCCAGCAGCTTGGACGGAAATGGCTACACCTTC. This sequence encodes CASSLDGNGYTF. Full variable domain (rest looked up from reference TRBV5-1 and TRBJ1-2): KAGVTQTPRYLIKTRGQQVTLSCSPISGHRSVSWYQQTPGQGLQFLFEYFSETQRNKGNFPGRFSGRQFSNSRSEMNVSTLELGDSALYLCASSLDGNGYTFGSGTRLTVV.

This clonotype came up a few times. The gene calls are TRBV29-1 and TRBJ2-7, with D maybe TRBD2 (6 bases). Germline CDR1 and CDR2: SQVTM and ANQGSEA. Trimming pared 7 bases from V and 7 bases from J, leaving 14 bases between. The CDR3 runs 11 residues. The CDR3 DNA sequence: TGCAGCGCCTCTCACGGGGGAGAGCAGTACTTC. Amino acids: CSASHGGEQYF.

This clonotype was detected ten times or more. The chain carries TRBV11-2 and TRBJ2-4, with TRBD1 as a possible D gene (6 bases). This CDR3 comprises 16 residues. V was cut by 5 bases and J by 2 bases, with 16 bases left in between. Germline CDR1 is SGHAT and CDR2 is FQNNGV. In nucleotides, the CDR3 is TGTGCCAGCAGCCTGCGACAGGACTGGCCCAAAAACATTCAGTACTTC. Encoded protein: CASSLRQDWPKNIQYF.

The table lists this clonotype with a few counts. The DNA of the CDR3 is TGTGCCAGCAGCTTAGTGACACCCTTGTTCGATAGCAATCAGCCCCAGCATTTT. Encoded protein: CASSLVTPLFDSNQPQHF. The genes are TRBV7-2 and TRBJ1-5; no reliable D call. Germline V lookup: CDR1 SGHTA, CDR2 FQGNSA. The ends were cut back, 1 base at V and 0 bases at J, with 16 bases in the middle. This CDR3 has 18 amino acids.

The rearrangement uses TRBV30 and TRBJ2-7; TRBD2 matches 10 bases. Germline trimming cut 4 bases from V and 2 bases from J; bases unmatched to any gene: 5. The length of the CDR3 is 14 residues. The germline gives CDR1 GTSNPN, CDR2 SVGIG (reference sequence). CDR3 region: CAWKLAGSPYEQYF. DNA for the CDR3: TGTGCCTGGAAACTAGCGGGGTCGCCCTACGAGCAGTACTTC.

This clonotype occurred many times. This chain uses TRBV9 with TRBJ2-1; 8 bases fit TRBD2. Germline-derived CDR1 and CDR2 are SGDLS and YYNGEE. The V gene end was trimmed by 1 base and the J gene end by 9 bases; junction bases not matched to a gene: 9. CDR3 size: 15 residues. The CDR3, as DNA: TGTGCCAGCAGCGTAATAGAGCGGGGGCTTGGTGAGCAGTTCTTC. This sequence encodes CASSVIERGLGEQFF.

This clonotype was counted between two and nine times. The gene calls are TRBV9 and TRBJ2-3; D remains ambiguous. The CDR3 consists of 13 residues. The germline V gene has CDR1 SGDLS and CDR2 YYNGEE. V was cut by 4 bases and J by 4 bases, with 10 bases left in between. The CDR3 sequence is CASSLDFPDTQYF. CDR3 in DNA: TGTGCCAGCAGCCTAGATTTCCCAGATACGCAGTATTTT.

Turning to this clonotype: Without the conserved terminal phenylalanine or tryptophan, this CDR3 likely stems from a read error. No DNA is shown, since the ends of the CDR3 on it are uncertain; the CDR3 is the one TCRdb lists. The chain uses TRBV5-1 and TRBJ2-7; the table's D gene call, TRBD1, was not cross checked with the DNA. CDR1 and CDR2 from the germline V gene are SGHRS and YFSETQ. The CDR3 adds up to 13 amino acids, both ends counted. CDR3 in amino acids: CASSLQSGAGQVY.

This clonotype was picked up many times. The chain uses TRBV20-1 and TRBJ1-2; D perhaps matches TRBD1 (5 bases). There are 14 residues in the CDR3. Trimming left V 2 bases short and J 5 bases short, with 15 bases between. Per the germline V gene, CDR1 is DFQATT and CDR2 is SNEGSKA (reference sequence). CDR3 loop: CSARSVLGGYGYTF. As DNA, the CDR3 is TGCAGTGCTAGATCCGTCTTGGGGGGATATGGCTACACCTTC.

The genes are TRBV7-2 and TRBJ2-5; TRBD2 matches at 7 bases. Germline CDR1 SGHTA, CDR2 FQGNSA. CDR3 length: 16 amino acids. V was clipped by 2 bases and J by 2 bases; unmatched bases: 8. Here the CDR3 DNA reads TGTGCCAGCAGCTTACGGAGCGGGGCGAAACAAGAGACCCAGTACTTC. This encodes CASSLRSGAKQETQYF.

This clonotype was recorded a few times. V is TRBV4-1 and J is TRBJ1-6; D unresolved. CDR3 length equals 15 residues. V gave up 4 bases and J gave up 10 bases, with 17 bases separating them. Germline V gene lookup returns CDR1 MGHRA and CDR2 YSYEKL. Written as DNA, the CDR3 is TGCGCCAGCAGCCTGAGGAGCATAAAGGTGTCACCCCTCCACTTT. Translated: CASSLRSIKVSPLHF.

This clonotype was recorded at least ten times. The rearrangement links TRBV18 to TRBJ2-1; the D is unclear. V was cut by 3 bases and J by 6 bases, with 15 bases left in between. The length of the CDR3 is 15 residues. Per the germline V gene, CDR1 is KGHSH and CDR2 is LQKENI. Here the CDR3 reads CASSPEVTDSNEQFF. The CDR3 bases are TGTGCCAGCTCACCCGAGGTGACCGACTCCAATGAGCAGTTCTTC.

This clonotype was detected ten times or more. As DNA, the CDR3 is TGCGCCAGCAGCTTGGCTGGCTTCAGGGGCTATGGCTACACCTTC. It translates to CASSLAGFRGYGYTF. V and J are TRBV5-1 and TRBJ1-2, with D perhaps matching TRBD1 (6 bases). Trimming shortened V by 0 bases and J by 4 bases, and 13 bases separated the two germline ends. This CDR3 comprises 15 residues. Germline loops: CDR1 SGHRS, CDR2 YFSETQ.

Ten or more counts support this clonotype. V gene TRBV7-9 combines with J gene TRBJ1-2, with 8 bases identical to TRBD1. This CDR3 spans 13 amino acids. V trimming: 1 base; J trimming: 10 bases; junction bases outside the gene matches: 5. Germline CDR1 reads SEHNR; CDR2 reads FQNEAQ (reference sequence). The CDR3 DNA reads as TGTGCCAGCAGCTTAGACGCAGGGGGCACCTACACCTTC. Its translation is CASSLDAGGTYTF.

This clonotype came up a few times. The CDR3 loop reads CASSLEGAEVYEQYF. In nucleotides, the CDR3 is TGTGCCAGCAGCTTAGAAGGGGCAGAGGTCTACGAGCAGTACTTC. V is TRBV7-8 and J is TRBJ2-7, with D possibly TRBD1 on 5 matching bases. This CDR3 has 15 amino acids. V dropped 1 base and J dropped 3 bases, with 13 bases sitting between them. The germline V gene has CDR1 SGHVS and CDR2 FQNEAQ.

This clonotype was recorded a few times. This chain connects TRBV10-3 to TRBJ1-1, with D perhaps TRBD1 (5 bases). Germline V CDR1 and CDR2: ENHRY, SYGVKD. The CDR3 is made up of 15 amino acids. V lost 5 bases, J lost 1 base, and 14 bases lay in between. The CDR3 nucleotides read TGTGCCATCAGTCTTGTTGGGGGGAAGAACACTGAAGCTTTCTTT. This codes for CAISLVGGKNTEAFF.

Ten or more counts support this clonotype. The V gene is TRBV14, the J gene TRBJ2-1; D unclear. This CDR3 spans 14 amino acids. Germline assignment: CDR1 SGHDN and CDR2 FVKESK. V lost 4 bases and J 3 bases, leaving 10 bases between the germline ends. CDR3 protein: CASSPQTLYNEQFF. The CDR3 DNA reads TGTGCCAGCAGCCCCCAGACCCTCTACAATGAGCAGTTCTTC.

The sample holds many counts of this clonotype. The J gene is TRBJ2-3, the V gene TRBV28; the match to TRBD1 covers 9 bases. CDR1 MDHEN and CDR2 SYDVKM come from the germline V gene. Trimming cost V 3 bases and J 9 bases; bases outside gene matches: 10. The length of the CDR3 is 15 residues. Here the CDR3 DNA reads TGTGCCAGCAGTTTGACCGGACAGGGGAAGTTCACGCAGTATTTT. This gives the protein CASSLTGQGKFTQYF.

Notes on this clonotype: An end of the junction does not agree with germline; a read error may underlie this. The chain combines TRBV28 with TRBJ1-5, with D perhaps TRBD1 (5 bases). Germline assignment: CDR1 MDHEN and CDR2 SYDVKM. The CDR3 totals 16 residues. The CDR3 region has the DNA TGTGCCTGCAGTCCGACCCCAGGGTCCCTCTATCAGCCCCAGCATTTT. Translating it yields CACSPTPGSLYQPQHF.